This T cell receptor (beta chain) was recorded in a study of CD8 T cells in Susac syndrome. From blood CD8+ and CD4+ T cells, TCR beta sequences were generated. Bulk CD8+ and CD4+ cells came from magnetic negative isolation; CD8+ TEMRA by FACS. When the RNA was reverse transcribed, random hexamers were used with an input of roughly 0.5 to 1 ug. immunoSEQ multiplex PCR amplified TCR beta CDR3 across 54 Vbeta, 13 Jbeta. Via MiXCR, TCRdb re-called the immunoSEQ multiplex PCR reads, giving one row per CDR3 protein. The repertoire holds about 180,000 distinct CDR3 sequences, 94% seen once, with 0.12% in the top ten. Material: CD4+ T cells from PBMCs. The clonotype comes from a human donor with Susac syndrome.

CDR3 amino acids: CASSTTFGNEQFF. CDR3 nucleotide sequence: TGTGCCAGTAGTACGACCTTTGGGAATGAGCAGTTCTTC. This sequence joins TRBV19 and TRBJ2-1; no clear D. The germline V gene has CDR1 LNHDA and CDR2 SQIVND (reference sequence). V gave up 4 bases and J gave up 7 bases, with 11 bases separating them. The CDR3 sequence is 13 residues long.